These T cell receptor beta chains were read from a single sample in a study of T cell repertoires in cytomegalovirus infection. TCRdb re-analysed the reads in MiXCR, keeping a single row per CDR3 protein. The sample has about 450,000 distinct CDR3 sequences, about a third seen once. The sample was PBMCs. Every receptor here comes from a human donor in good health (CMV status not recorded). Some clones in this sample may be carry-over from other donors' samples. The CDR3 runs from the conserved cysteine through the conserved F or W. D genes are given only for firm matches. Size is omitted from some rows. Given values are once, few, many or a class for expanded clones.

clone size: few
J gene: TRBJ2-7
CDR3 length: 15
D gene: -
V gene: TRBV19
CDR3 protein: CAGQPPRDHPHEQYF
CDR3 DNA: TGTGCCGGTCAACCTCCCCGTGACCACCCCCACGAGCAGTACTTC

clone size: few
J gene: TRBJ2-7
CDR3 length: 13
D gene: -
V gene: TRBV7-6
CDR3 protein: CASSLEEAYEQYF
CDR3 DNA: TGTGCCAGCAGCTTAGAGGAGGCCTACGAGCAGTACTTC

clone size: -
J gene: TRBJ1-6
CDR3 length: 14
D gene: -
V gene: TRBV2
CDR3 protein: CASTTGTANSPLHF
CDR3 DNA: TGTGCCAGCACCACCGGGACGGCCAATTCACCCCTCCACTTT

clone size: once
J gene: TRBJ1-4
CDR3 length: 15
D gene: TRBD1
V gene: TRBV11-1
CDR3 protein: CAGSHRQGPSEKLFF
CDR3 DNA: TGTGCCGGCAGCCATCGACAGGGCCCTTCCGAAAAACTGTTTTTT

clone size: few
J gene: TRBJ2-1
CDR3 length: 16
D gene: -
V gene: TRBV11-3
CDR3 protein: CASSLGGMPSYNEQFF
CDR3 DNA: TGTGCCAGCAGCTTAGGGGGAATGCCTTCCTACAATGAGCAGTTCTTC

clone size: -
J gene: TRBJ2-5
CDR3 length: 19
D gene: -
V gene: TRBV5-4
CDR3 protein: CASSQRFTAGLTFQETQYF
CDR3 DNA: TGTGCCAGCAGTCAACGCTTCACTGCGGGGTTAACCTTCCAAGAGACCCAGTACTTC

clone size: medium-sized
J gene: TRBJ2-7
CDR3 length: 13
D gene: -
V gene: TRBV7-2
CDR3 protein: CASSPGPTYEQYF
CDR3 DNA: TGTGCCAGCAGCCCCGGGCCGACCTACGAGCAGTACTTC

clone size: -
J gene: TRBJ2-3
CDR3 length: 14
D gene: TRBD2
V gene: TRBV20-1
CDR3 protein: CSARLLAGRDTQYF
CDR3 DNA: TGCAGTGCTAGATTACTAGCGGGGAGAGATACGCAGTATTTT

clone size: -
J gene: TRBJ2-3
CDR3 length: 18
D gene: TRBD1
V gene: TRBV5-6
CDR3 protein: CASSLVGRQGSFTDTQYF
CDR3 DNA: TGTGCCAGCAGCTTGGTTGGTAGACAGGGGTCCTTCACAGATACGCAGTATTTT

clone size: -
J gene: TRBJ2-4
CDR3 length: 16
D gene: TRBD1
V gene: TRBV2
CDR3 protein: CASSGQGRVAKNIQYF
CDR3 DNA: TGTGCCAGCAGTGGACAGGGTAGGGTAGCCAAAAACATTCAGTACTTC

clone size: few
J gene: TRBJ2-1
CDR3 length: 17
D gene: TRBD1
V gene: TRBV5-1
CDR3 protein: CASSNVDRGSTYNEQFF
CDR3 DNA: TGCGCCAGCAGTAATGTAGACAGGGGGAGTACCTACAATGAGCAGTTCTTC

clone size: many
J gene: TRBJ2-2
CDR3 length: 17
D gene: TRBD2
V gene: TRBV7-8
CDR3 protein: CASSFRLAGVNTGELFF
CDR3 DNA: TGTGCCAGCAGCTTTAGACTAGCGGGGGTCAACACCGGGGAGCTGTTTTTT

clone size: few
J gene: TRBJ1-1
CDR3 length: 15
D gene: TRBD1
V gene: TRBV27
CDR3 protein: CASSTLQGLNTEAFF
CDR3 DNA: TGTGCCAGCAGTACCCTACAGGGGCTGAACACTGAAGCTTTCTTT

clone size: -
J gene: TRBJ2-2
CDR3 length: 17
D gene: -
V gene: TRBV19
CDR3 protein: CASVVRGQLTNTGELFF
CDR3 DNA: TGTGCCAGTGTAGTTCGAGGACAGCTCACGAACACCGGGGAGCTGTTTTTT

clone size: -
J gene: TRBJ1-4
CDR3 length: 14
D gene: -
V gene: TRBV19
CDR3 protein: CASGRREANEKLFF
CDR3 DNA: TGTGCCAGTGGGAGACGGGAGGCTAATGAAAAACTGTTTTTT

clone size: few
J gene: TRBJ2-1
CDR3 length: 19
D gene: TRBD1
V gene: TRBV5-1
CDR3 protein: CASSLDRGLRFSSYNEQFF
CDR3 DNA: TGCGCCAGCAGCCTTGACAGGGGCTTACGCTTTAGCTCCTACAATGAGCAGTTCTTC

clone size: few
J gene: TRBJ2-7
CDR3 length: 15
D gene: -
V gene: TRBV20-1
CDR3 protein: CSARGSSGPYYEQYF
CDR3 DNA: TGCAGTGCTAGAGGGAGTAGCGGTCCGTACTACGAGCAGTACTTC

clone size: -
J gene: TRBJ2-5
CDR3 length: 15
D gene: TRBD2
V gene: TRBV7-9
CDR3 protein: CASSYTSGAQETQYF
CDR3 DNA: TGTGCCAGCAGCTATACTAGCGGGGCCCAAGAGACCCAGTACTTC

clone size: many
J gene: TRBJ2-7
CDR3 length: 18
D gene: -
V gene: TRBV7-6
CDR3 protein: CASSLGGEGTTPSYEQYF
CDR3 DNA: TGTGCCAGCAGCTTAGGGGGCGAGGGCACAACGCCCTCCTACGAGCAGTACTTC

clone size: few
J gene: TRBJ2-7
CDR3 length: 14
D gene: TRBD1
V gene: TRBV6-1
CDR3 protein: CASIIGTGGDEQYF
CDR3 DNA: TGTGCCAGCATCATCGGGACAGGGGGGGACGAGCAGTACTTC

clone size: many
J gene: TRBJ2-5
CDR3 length: 14
D gene: TRBD1
V gene: TRBV7-2
CDR3 protein: CASSPYRGMQTQYF
CDR3 DNA: TGTGCCAGCAGCCCCTACAGGGGTATGCAGACCCAGTACTTC

clone size: -
J gene: TRBJ2-1
CDR3 length: 17
D gene: TRBD2
V gene: TRBV7-3
CDR3 protein: CASSFTPGLADYNEQFF
CDR3 DNA: TGTGCCAGCAGCTTCACCCCGGGACTAGCGGATTACAATGAGCAGTTCTTC

clone size: -
J gene: TRBJ2-3
CDR3 length: 17
D gene: -
V gene: TRBV7-6
CDR3 protein: CASSPMEPGLLTDTQYF
CDR3 DNA: TGTGCCAGCAGCCCGATGGAACCGGGACTCCTCACAGATACGCAGTATTTT

clone size: -
J gene: TRBJ2-5
CDR3 length: 16
D gene: -
V gene: TRBV13
CDR3 protein: CASSLRRQGGMETQYF
CDR3 DNA: TGTGCCAGCAGCCTCAGAAGGCAGGGTGGGATGGAGACCCAGTACTTC

clone size: many
J gene: TRBJ2-3
CDR3 length: 15
D gene: -
V gene: TRBV12-3/TRBV12-4
CDR3 protein: CASSLRPESTDTQYF
CDR3 DNA: TGTGCCAGCAGTTTGCGGCCAGAAAGCACAGATACGCAGTATTTT

clone size: many
J gene: TRBJ2-5
CDR3 length: 14
D gene: -
V gene: TRBV7-8
CDR3 protein: CASSSVRGQETQYF
CDR3 DNA: TGTGCCAGCAGCTCAGTCCGGGGCCAAGAGACCCAGTACTTC

clone size: -
J gene: TRBJ1-2
CDR3 length: 14
D gene: -
V gene: TRBV6-1
CDR3 protein: CASSQWTEQYGYTF
CDR3 DNA: TGTGCCAGCAGTCAGTGGACAGAACAATATGGCTACACCTTC

clone size: few
J gene: TRBJ2-7
CDR3 length: 15
D gene: -
V gene: TRBV19
CDR3 protein: CASSMGLGESYEQYF
CDR3 DNA: TGTGCCAGTAGTATGGGCTTAGGGGAGTCCTACGAGCAGTACTTC

clone size: -
J gene: TRBJ1-1
CDR3 length: 14
D gene: -
V gene: TRBV10-3
CDR3 protein: CAISELRVNTEAFF
CDR3 DNA: TGTGCCATCAGTGAGCTCCGGGTGAACACTGAAGCTTTCTTT

clone size: -
J gene: TRBJ1-5
CDR3 length: 15
D gene: -
V gene: TRBV20-1
CDR3 protein: CSARDPSRGNQPQHF
CDR3 DNA: TGCAGTGCTAGAGATCCCAGTCGGGGCAATCAGCCCCAGCATTTT

clone size: many
J gene: TRBJ1-6
CDR3 length: 16
D gene: TRBD1
V gene: TRBV12-3/TRBV12-4
CDR3 protein: CASSSLITGGGSPLHF
CDR3 DNA: TGTGCCAGCAGCTCCCTCATTACAGGGGGAGGTTCACCCCTCCACTTT

clone size: -
J gene: TRBJ2-7
CDR3 length: 15
D gene: TRBD1
V gene: TRBV9
CDR3 protein: CASSVAEGAGYEQYF
CDR3 DNA: TGTGCCAGCAGCGTAGCCGAGGGGGCAGGCTACGAGCAGTACTTC

clone size: -
J gene: TRBJ2-5
CDR3 length: 16
D gene: TRBD2
V gene: TRBV6-6
CDR3 protein: CASSYGMERGQETQYF
CDR3 DNA: TGTGCCAGCAGTTATGGCATGGAGCGGGGACAAGAGACCCAGTACTTC

clone size: -
J gene: TRBJ2-3
CDR3 length: 19
D gene: TRBD2
V gene: TRBV7-3
CDR3 protein: CASSLNGPPLAGEADPQYF
CDR3 DNA: TGTGCCAGCAGCTTAAACGGTCCGCCGCTCGCGGGGGAGGCAGATCCGCAGTATTTT

clone size: -
J gene: TRBJ2-1
CDR3 length: 14
D gene: TRBD1
V gene: TRBV11-2
CDR3 protein: CASRFRGFFNEQFF
CDR3 DNA: TGTGCCAGCAGATTCAGGGGGTTTTTCAATGAGCAGTTCTTC

clone size: few
J gene: TRBJ1-3
CDR3 length: 16
D gene: -
V gene: TRBV6-6
CDR3 protein: CASSYSRQTPGNTIYF
CDR3 DNA: TGTGCCAGCAGTTACTCGAGGCAAACCCCTGGAAACACCATATATTTT

clone size: -
J gene: TRBJ1-4
CDR3 length: 14
D gene: -
V gene: TRBV6-8
CDR3 protein: CASSYVGGGEKLFF
CDR3 DNA: TGTGCCAGCAGTTACGTCGGAGGGGGTGAAAAACTGTTTTTT